A single sample gave rise to the 2 T cell receptor beta chains below, sequenced in a study of blood T cell repertoires in COVID-19. Libraries were prepared by immunoSEQ multiplex PCR; TCRdb keeps only in-frame clonotypes and omits some of them. Of approximately 90,000 clones in the sample, around 86% were seen once. Sequenced: peripheral blood. The receptors were gathered from a man aged 60-69 years with COVID-19, enrolled during active disease.

A few counts support this clone. V and J are TRBV5-4 and TRBJ1-4; a possible D gene is TRBD1 (5 bases). The length of the CDR3 is 13 residues. With 3 bases removed from V and 6 bases from J, the gap between germline ends came to 9 bases. CDR1 is SGHNT and CDR2 is YYREEE in the germline V gene (reference sequence). CDR3 in DNA: TGTGCCAGCAGCTCGTTACAGGATGAAAAACTGTTTTTT. As protein: CASSSLQDEKLFF.

This chain joins TRBV27 and TRBJ1-6; 7 bases match TRBD1. V was pared by 2 bases and J by 3 bases, with 7 bases of the junction left unmatched. This CDR3 is built from 17 residues. Per the germline V gene, CDR1 is MNHEY and CDR2 is SMNVEV (reference sequence). CDR3 protein: CASSLTGAPYYNSPLHF. The DNA for the CDR3 is TGTGCCAGCAGTTTAACAGGGGCACCTTACTATAATTCACCCCTCCACTTT.